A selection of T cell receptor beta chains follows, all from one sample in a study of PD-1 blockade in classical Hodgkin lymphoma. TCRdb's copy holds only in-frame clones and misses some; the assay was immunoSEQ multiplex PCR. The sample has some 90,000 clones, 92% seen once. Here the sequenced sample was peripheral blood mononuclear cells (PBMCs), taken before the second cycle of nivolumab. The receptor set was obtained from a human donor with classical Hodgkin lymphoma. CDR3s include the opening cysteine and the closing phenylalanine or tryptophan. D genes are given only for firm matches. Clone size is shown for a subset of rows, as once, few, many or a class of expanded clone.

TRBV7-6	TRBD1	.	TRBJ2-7	TGTGCCAGCAGCCGAGACAGGGTTAGCTCCTACGAGCAGTACTTC	CASSRDRVSSYEQYF
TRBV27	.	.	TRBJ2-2	TGTGCCAGCAGACCCCTCGACAAAGTGCGCCGGACCGGGGAGCTGTTTTTT	CASRPLDKVRRTGELFF
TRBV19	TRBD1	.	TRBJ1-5	TGTGCCAGTAGTATGGACAGGGACGTTGGACAGCCCCAGCATTTT	CASSMDRDVGQPQHF
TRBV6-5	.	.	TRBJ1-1	TGTGCCAGCAGCCCAACCGGGGAGGGCTTCACTGAAGCTTTCTTT	CASSPTGEGFTEAFF
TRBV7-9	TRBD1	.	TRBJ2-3	TGTGCCAGCAGCCGTGACAGGGGGACAGATACGCAGTATTTT	CASSRDRGTDTQYF
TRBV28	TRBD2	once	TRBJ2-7	TGTGCCAGCAGTTCGGGGGGGTTTGTTAGCGGCTACGAGCAGTACTTC	CASSSGGFVSGYEQYF
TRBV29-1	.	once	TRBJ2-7	TGCAGCGTTGTCAGGTCCTACGAGCAGTACTTC	CSVVRSYEQYF
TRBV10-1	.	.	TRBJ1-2	TGCGCCAGCAGTGAGTTCTTAGAAGATGGCTACACCTTC	CASSEFLEDGYTF
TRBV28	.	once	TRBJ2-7	TGTGCCAGCAGTTTCGTCTTACCGCCCTACGAGCAGTACTTC	CASSFVLPPYEQYF
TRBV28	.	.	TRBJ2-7	TGTGCCAGCAGGTCTCCTCGGGCCGACAGGTCCAGGGACGAGCAGTACTTC	CASRSPRADRSRDEQYF
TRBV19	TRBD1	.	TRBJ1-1	TGTGCCAGTAGTACAGGGGGTAATGTTCCTGAAGCTTTCTTT	CASSTGGNVPEAFF
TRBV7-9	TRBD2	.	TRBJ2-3	TGTGCCAGCAGCTTAGGCGCTAGCGGGAGTGAGGATACGCAGTATTTT	CASSLGASGSEDTQYF
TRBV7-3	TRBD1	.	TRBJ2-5	TGTGCCAGCAGCTCCGGGACAGGGGATGGGAAGGAGTACTTC	CASSSGTGDGKEYF
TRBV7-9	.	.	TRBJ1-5	TGTGCCAGCAGCGCGGAGGGTTGGAAACAGCCCCAGCATTTT	CASSAEGWKQPQHF
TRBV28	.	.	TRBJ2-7	TGTGCCAGCACCTTAAATTCATACGAGCAGTACTTC	CASTLNSYEQYF
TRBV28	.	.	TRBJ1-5	TGTGCCAGCAGTCTACCAACCCCTAATCAGCCCCAGCATTTT	CASSLPTPNQPQHF
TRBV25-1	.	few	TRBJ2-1	TGTGCCAGCAGTGACACGGGAGACTGGGACAATGAGCAGTTCTTC	CASSDTGDWDNEQFF
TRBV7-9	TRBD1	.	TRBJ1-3	TGTGCCAGCAGCTTTTTCAGGGGGCTTGGAAACACCATATATTTT	CASSFFRGLGNTIYF
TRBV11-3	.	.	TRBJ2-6	TGTGCCAGCGGGGGGGCAGGGGCGCCCTCTGGGGCCAACGTCCTGACTTTC	CASGGAGAPSGANVLTF
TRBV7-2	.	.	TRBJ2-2	TGTGCCAGCAGCTTAGAAGCGGTCTCGAACACCGGGGAGCTGTTTTTT	CASSLEAVSNTGELFF
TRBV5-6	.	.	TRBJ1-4	TGTGCCAGCAGCTTGCAGGGCGCCGGTGAAAAACTGTTTTTT	CASSLQGAGEKLFF
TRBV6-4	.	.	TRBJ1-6	TGTGCCAGCAGCAGGGACGGGTTCAATTCACCCCTCCACTTT	CASSRDGFNSPLHF
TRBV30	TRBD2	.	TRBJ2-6	TGTGCCTGGGCCGAGCGGGGGGCAATGAGCGGGGCCAACGTCCTGACTTTC	CAWAERGAMSGANVLTF
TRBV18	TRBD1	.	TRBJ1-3	TGTGCCAGCTCAGGAGGACAGGAAATCTCTGGAAACACCATATATTTT	CASSGGQEISGNTIYF
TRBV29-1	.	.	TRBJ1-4	TGCAGCGTGGGAGTTGATGAAAAACTGTTTTTT	CSVGVDEKLFF
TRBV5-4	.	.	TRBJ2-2	TGTGCCAGCAGCCTCCGGGAACTCCTCACCGGGGAGCTGTTTTTT	CASSLRELLTGELFF
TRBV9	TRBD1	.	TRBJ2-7	TGTGCCAGCAGCGTAAATCAGGACAGGGGAAACGAGCAGTACTTC	CASSVNQDRGNEQYF
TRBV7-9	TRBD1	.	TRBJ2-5	TGTGCCAGCAGCTTACAAGGGGGCGTCGACGAGACCCAGTACTTC	CASSLQGGVDETQYF
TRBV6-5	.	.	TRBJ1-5	TGTGCCAGCAGACAGGGTAATAGACAGCCCCAGCATTTT	CASRQGNRQPQHF
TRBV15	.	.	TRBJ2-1	TGTGCCACCAGCAGGAAAAATGAGCAGTTCTTC	CATSRKNEQFF
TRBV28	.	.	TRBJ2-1	TGTGCCAGCAGCCGGGCCGGACTGGACTCCTACAATGAGCAGTTCTTC	CASSRAGLDSYNEQFF
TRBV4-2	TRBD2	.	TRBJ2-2	TGTGCCAGCAGCCAAGCGATCACTAGCGGGACCGGGGAGCTGTTTTTT	CASSQAITSGTGELFF
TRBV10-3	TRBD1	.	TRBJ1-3	TGTGCCATCAGTGTAGGGGACAGCCTCCCTGGGAACACCATATATTTT	CAISVGDSLPGNTIYF
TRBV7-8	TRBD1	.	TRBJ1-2	TGTGCCAGCAGCTACCAGACAGGGGTGGAGGGCTACACCTTC	CASSYQTGVEGYTF
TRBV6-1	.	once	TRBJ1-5	TGTGCCAGCAGTGAATTGGCCCTCAATCAGCCCCAGCATTTT	CASSELALNQPQHF
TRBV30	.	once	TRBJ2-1	TGTGCCTGGGGTCGATTCAATGAGCAGTTCTTC	CAWGRFNEQFF
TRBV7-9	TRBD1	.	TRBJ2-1	TGTGCCAGCAGCTTATGGGACAGGCTTTACAATGAGCAGTTCTTC	CASSLWDRLYNEQFF
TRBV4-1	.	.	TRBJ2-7	TGCGCCAGCAGCCAAGACGCCGGGGGTGCCCGCGAGCAGTACTTC	CASSQDAGGAREQYF
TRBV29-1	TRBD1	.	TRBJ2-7	TGCAGCGTTGAAGATCTTGCGACAGGGACCCCCTACGAGCAGTACTTC	CSVEDLATGTPYEQYF
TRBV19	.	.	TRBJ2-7	TGTGCCAGTAGTATAGCAAAAGCGCCCGATTGCTACGAGCAGTACTTC	CASSIAKAPDCYEQYF
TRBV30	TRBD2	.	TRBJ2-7	TGTGCCTGCCCCAGGACTAGCGGGAGGGGCGAGCAGTACTTC	CACPRTSGRGEQYF
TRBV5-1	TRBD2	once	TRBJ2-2	TGCGCCAGCAGCTTCACCACGACAAGTAATCAACTAGCGGACGAGAACACCGGGGAGCTGTTTTTT	CASSFTTTSNQLADENTGELFF
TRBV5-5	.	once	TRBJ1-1	TGTGCCAGCAGCTTGGACTTGAACACTGAAGCTTTCTTT	CASSLDLNTEAFF
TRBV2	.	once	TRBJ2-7	TGTGCCAGCAGGGCCGGGGGGCCCTACGAGCAGTACTTC	CASRAGGPYEQYF
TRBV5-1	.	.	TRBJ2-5	TGCGCCAGCAGTTGCCAGCCGGGCCAGTACTTC	CASSCQPGQYF
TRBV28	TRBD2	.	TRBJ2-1	TGTGCCAGCAGTTTATGGGGAGCGGGAGGGCCGATTGAGCAGTTCTTC	CASSLWGAGGPIEQFF
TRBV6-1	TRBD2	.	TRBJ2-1	TGTGCCAGCAGTGCGTTTTCGGGACTAGACCACAATGAGCAGTTCTTC	CASSAFSGLDHNEQFF